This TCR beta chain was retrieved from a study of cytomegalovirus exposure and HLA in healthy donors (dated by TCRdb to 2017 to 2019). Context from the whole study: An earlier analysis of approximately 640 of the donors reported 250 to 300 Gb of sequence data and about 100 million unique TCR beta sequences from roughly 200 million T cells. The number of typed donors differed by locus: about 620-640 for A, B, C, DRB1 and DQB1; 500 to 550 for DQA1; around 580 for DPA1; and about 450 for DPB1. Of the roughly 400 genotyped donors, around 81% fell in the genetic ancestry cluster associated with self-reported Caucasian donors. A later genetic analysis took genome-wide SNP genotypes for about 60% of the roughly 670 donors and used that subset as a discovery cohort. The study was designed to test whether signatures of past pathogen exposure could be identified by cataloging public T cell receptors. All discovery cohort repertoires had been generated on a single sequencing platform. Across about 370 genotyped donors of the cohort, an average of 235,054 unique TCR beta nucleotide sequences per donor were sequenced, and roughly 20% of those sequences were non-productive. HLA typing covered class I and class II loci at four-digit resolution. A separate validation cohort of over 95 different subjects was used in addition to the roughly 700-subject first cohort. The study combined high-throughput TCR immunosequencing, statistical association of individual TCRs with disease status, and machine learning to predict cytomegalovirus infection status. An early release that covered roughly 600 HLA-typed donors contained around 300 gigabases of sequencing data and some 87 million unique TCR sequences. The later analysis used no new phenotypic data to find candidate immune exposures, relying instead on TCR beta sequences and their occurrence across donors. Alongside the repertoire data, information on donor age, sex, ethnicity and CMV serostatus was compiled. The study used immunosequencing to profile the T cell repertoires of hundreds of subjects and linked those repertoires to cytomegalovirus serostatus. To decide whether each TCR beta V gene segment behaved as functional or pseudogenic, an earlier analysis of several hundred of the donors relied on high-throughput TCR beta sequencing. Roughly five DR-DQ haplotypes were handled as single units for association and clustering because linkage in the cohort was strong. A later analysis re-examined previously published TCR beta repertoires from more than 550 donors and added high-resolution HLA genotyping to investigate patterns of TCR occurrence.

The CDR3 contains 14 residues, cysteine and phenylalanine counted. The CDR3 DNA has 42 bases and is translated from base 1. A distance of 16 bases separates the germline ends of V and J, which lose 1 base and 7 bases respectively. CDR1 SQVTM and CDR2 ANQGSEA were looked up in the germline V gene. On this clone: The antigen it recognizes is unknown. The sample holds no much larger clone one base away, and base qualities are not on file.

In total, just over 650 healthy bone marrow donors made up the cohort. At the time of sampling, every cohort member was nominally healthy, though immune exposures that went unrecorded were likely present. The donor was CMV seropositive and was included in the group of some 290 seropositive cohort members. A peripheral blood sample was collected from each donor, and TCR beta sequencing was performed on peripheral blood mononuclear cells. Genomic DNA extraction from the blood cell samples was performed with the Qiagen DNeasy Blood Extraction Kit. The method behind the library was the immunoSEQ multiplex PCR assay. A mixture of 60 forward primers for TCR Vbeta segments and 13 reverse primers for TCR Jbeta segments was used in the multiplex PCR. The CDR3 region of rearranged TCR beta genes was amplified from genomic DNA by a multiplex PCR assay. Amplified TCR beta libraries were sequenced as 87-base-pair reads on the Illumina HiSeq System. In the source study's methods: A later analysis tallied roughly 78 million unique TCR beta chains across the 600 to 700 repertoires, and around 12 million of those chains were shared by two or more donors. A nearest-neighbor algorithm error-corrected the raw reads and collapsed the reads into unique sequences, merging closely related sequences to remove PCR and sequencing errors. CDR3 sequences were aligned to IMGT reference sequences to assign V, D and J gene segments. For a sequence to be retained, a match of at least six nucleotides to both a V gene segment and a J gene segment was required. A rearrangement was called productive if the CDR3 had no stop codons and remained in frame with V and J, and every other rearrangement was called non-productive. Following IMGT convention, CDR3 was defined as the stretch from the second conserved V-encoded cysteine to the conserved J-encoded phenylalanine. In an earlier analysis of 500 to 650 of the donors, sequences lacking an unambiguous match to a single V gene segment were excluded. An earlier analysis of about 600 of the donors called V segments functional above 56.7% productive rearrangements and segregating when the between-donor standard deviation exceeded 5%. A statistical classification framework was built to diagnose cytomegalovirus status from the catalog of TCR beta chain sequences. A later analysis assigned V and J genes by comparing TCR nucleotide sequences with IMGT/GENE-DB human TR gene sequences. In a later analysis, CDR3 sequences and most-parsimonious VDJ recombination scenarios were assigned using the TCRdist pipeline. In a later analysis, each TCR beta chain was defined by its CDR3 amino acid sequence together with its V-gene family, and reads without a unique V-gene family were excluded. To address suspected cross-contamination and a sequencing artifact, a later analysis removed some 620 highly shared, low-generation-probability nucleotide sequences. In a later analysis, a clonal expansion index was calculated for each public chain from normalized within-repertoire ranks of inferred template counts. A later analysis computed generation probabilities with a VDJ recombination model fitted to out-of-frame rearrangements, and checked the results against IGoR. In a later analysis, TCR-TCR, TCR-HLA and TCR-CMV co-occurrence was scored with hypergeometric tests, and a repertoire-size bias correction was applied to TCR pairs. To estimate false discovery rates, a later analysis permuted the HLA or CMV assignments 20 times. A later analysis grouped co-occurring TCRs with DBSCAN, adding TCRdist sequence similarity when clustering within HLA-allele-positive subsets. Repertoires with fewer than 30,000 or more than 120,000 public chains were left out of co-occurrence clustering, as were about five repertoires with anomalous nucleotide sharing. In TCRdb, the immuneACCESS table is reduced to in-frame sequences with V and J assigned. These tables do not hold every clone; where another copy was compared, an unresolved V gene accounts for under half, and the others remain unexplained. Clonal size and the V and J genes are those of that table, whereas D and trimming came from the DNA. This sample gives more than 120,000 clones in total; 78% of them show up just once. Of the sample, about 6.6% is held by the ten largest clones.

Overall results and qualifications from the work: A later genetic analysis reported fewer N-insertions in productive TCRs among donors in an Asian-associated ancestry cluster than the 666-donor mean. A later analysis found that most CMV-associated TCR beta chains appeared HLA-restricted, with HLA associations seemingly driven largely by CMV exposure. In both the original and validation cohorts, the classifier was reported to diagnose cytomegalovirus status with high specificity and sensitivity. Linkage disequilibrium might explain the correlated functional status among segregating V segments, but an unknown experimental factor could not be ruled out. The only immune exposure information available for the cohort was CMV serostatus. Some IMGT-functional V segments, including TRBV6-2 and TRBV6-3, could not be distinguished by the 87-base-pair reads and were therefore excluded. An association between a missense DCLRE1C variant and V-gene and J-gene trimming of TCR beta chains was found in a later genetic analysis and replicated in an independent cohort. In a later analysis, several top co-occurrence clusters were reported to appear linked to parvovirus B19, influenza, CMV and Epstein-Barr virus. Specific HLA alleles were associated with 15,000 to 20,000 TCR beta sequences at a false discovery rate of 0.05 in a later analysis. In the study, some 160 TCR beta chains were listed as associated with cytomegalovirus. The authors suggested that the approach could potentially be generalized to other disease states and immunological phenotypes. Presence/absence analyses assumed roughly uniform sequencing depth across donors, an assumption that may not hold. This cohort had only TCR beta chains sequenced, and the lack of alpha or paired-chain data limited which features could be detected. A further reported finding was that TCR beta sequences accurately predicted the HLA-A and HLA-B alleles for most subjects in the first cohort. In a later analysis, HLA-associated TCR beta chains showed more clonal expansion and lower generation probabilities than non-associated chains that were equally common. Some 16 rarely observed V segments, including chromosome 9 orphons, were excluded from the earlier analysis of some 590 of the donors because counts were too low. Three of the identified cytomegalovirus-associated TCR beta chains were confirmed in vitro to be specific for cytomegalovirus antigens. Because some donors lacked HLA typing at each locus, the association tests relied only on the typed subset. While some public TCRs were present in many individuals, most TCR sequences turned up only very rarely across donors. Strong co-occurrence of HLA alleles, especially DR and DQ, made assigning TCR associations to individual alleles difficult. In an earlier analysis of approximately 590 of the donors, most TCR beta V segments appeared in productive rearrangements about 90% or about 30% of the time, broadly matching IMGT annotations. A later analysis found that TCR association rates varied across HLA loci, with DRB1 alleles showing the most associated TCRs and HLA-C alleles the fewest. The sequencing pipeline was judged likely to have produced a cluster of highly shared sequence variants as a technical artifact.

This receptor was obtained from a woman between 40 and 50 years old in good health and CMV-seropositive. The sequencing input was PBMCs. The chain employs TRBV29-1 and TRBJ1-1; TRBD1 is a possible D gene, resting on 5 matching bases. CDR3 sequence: CSVEGRAGSGEAFF. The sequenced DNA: TGCAGCGTTGAAGGTAGGGCAGGGTCCGGTGAAGCTTTCTTT.